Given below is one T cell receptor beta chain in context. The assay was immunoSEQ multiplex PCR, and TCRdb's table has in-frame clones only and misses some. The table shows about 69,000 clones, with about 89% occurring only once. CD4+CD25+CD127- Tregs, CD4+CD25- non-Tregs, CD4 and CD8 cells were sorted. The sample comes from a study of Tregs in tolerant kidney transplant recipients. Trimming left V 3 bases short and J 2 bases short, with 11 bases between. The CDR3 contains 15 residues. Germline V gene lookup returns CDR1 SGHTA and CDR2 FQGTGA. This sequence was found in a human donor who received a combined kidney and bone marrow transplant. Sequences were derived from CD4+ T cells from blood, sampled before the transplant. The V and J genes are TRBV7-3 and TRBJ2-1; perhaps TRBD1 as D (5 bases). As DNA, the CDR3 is TGTGCCAGCAGCTTCGGTGGGGCCCCCTACAATGAGCAGTTCTTC. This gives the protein CASSFGGAPYNEQFF. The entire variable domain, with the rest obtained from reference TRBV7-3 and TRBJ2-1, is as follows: GAGVSQTPSNKVTEKGKYVELRCDPISGHTALYWYRQSLGQGPEFLIYFQGTGAADDSGLPNDRFFAVRPEGSVSTLKIQRTERGDSAVYLCASSFGGAPYNEQFFGPGTRLTVL.